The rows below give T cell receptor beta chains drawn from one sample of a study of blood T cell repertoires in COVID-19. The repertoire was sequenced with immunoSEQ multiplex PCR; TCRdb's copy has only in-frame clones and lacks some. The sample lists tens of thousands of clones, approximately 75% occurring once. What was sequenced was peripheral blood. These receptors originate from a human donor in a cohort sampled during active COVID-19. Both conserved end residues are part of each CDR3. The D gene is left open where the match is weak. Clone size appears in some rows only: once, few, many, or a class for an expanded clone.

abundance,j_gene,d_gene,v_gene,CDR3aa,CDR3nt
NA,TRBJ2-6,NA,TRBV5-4,CASSLRESGANVLTF,TGTGCCAGCAGCTTGCGAGAATCTGGGGCCAACGTCCTGACTTTC
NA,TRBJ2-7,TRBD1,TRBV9,CASSFGQGGYEQYF,TGTGCCAGCAGCTTCGGACAGGGGGGCTACGAGCAGTACTTC
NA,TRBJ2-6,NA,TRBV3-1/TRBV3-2,CASSPVSRSGANVLTF,TGTGCCAGCAGCCCCGTCTCGAGGTCGGGGGCCAACGTCCTGACTTTC
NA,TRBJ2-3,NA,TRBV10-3,CAINFGGTDTQYF,TGTGCCATCAATTTCGGGGGCACAGATACGCAGTATTTT
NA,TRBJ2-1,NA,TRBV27,CASSRTFSYNEQFF,TGTGCCAGCAGTCGGACATTCTCCTACAATGAGCAGTTCTTC
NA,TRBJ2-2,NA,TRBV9,CASSFRGSGELFF,TGTGCCAGCAGCTTCAGGGGTTCCGGGGAGCTGTTTTTT
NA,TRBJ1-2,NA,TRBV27,CASSSQTGNYGYTF,TGTGCCAGCAGTTCCCAGACAGGCAACTATGGCTACACCTTC
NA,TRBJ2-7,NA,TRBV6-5,CASSPQGIVYEQYF,TGTGCCAGCAGCCCCCAGGGGATAGTATACGAGCAGTACTTC
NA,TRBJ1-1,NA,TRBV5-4,CASSSNRHLNTEAFF,TGTGCCAGCAGCTCGAATAGACACCTGAACACTGAAGCTTTCTTT
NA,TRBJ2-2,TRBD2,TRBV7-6,CASSPRLAGTANTGELFF,TGTGCCAGCAGCCCACGACTAGCGGGGACGGCGAACACCGGGGAGCTGTTTTTT
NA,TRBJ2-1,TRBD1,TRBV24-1,CATSDFGQGAGNEQFF,TGTGCCACCAGTGATTTTGGGCAGGGGGCTGGCAATGAGCAGTTCTTC
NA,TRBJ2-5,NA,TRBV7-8,CASTGRGPETQYF,TGTGCCAGCACCGGGAGGGGGCCAGAGACCCAGTACTTC
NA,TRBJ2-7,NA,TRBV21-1,CASSKEADF,TGTGCCAGCAGCAAAGAAGCGGACTTC
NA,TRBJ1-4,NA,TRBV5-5,CASSLFPRGSTNEKLFF,TGTGCCAGCAGCTTGTTCCCCAGGGGTTCAACTAATGAAAAACTGTTTTTT
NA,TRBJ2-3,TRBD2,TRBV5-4,CASSLAKAGGEDTQYF,TGTGCCAGCAGCTTGGCCAAAGCGGGGGGAGAGGATACGCAGTATTTT
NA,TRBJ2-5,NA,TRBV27,CASSFRVRETQYF,TGTGCCAGCAGTTTCCGGGTTCGAGAGACCCAGTACTTC
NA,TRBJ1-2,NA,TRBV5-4,CASSLGPGGGYTF,TGTGCCAGCAGCTTGGGTCCGGGAGGGGGCTACACCTTC
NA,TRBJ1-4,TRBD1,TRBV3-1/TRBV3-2,CASSRGQGTYNEKLFF,TGTGCCAGCAGCCGCGGACAGGGGACTTATAATGAAAAACTGTTTTTT
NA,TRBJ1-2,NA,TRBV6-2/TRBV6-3,CASSLSGAYYGYTF,TGTGCCAGCAGTTTATCAGGGGCTTACTATGGCTACACCTTC
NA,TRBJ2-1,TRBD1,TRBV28,CASSSTGVRDEQFF,TGTGCCAGCAGTTCGACAGGGGTTCGGGATGAGCAGTTCTTC
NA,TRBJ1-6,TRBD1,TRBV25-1,CASSPGQYNSPLHF,TGTGCCAGCAGTCCGGGACAGTATAATTCACCCCTCCACTTT
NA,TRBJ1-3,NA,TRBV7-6,CASSSLSWTTNSGNTIYF,TGTGCCAGCAGCTCACTCTCGTGGACAACAAATTCCGGAAACACCATATATTTT
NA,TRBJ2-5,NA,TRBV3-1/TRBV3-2,CASSQERRSSVVETQYF,TGTGCCAGCAGCCAAGAGCGTAGATCTAGCGTGGTAGAGACCCAGTACTTC
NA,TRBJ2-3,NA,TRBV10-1,CASSEPGGRTDTQYF,TGCGCCAGCAGTGAGCCGGGGGGCCGCACAGATACGCAGTATTTT
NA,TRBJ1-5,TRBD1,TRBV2,CASSERQGVPQPQHF,TGTGCCAGCAGTGAAAGGCAGGGGGTCCCCCAGCCCCAGCATTTT
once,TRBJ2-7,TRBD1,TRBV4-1,CASSQGGPQGSPYEQYF,TGCGCCAGCAGCCAAGGAGGACCACAGGGGAGCCCCTACGAGCAGTACTTC
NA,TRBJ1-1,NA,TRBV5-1,CASSPRQAMNTEAFF,TGCGCCAGCAGCCCCCGACAGGCCATGAACACTGAAGCTTTCTTT
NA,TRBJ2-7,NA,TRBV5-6,CASSLGRWGREEQYF,TGTGCCAGCAGCTTGGGGAGGTGGGGAAGGGAAGAGCAGTACTTC
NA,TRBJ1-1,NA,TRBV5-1,CASSSRDGSTEAFF,TGCGCCAGCAGCTCCAGGGACGGGAGCACTGAAGCTTTCTTT
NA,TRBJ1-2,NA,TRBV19,CASRDTRGYGYTF,TGTGCCAGCCGGGACACCCGAGGGTATGGCTACACCTTC
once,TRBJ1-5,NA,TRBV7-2,CASSLDTQPQHF,TGTGCCAGCAGCTTAGACACTCAGCCCCAGCATTTT
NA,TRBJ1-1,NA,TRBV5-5,CASSLGTGLTEAFF,TGTGCCAGCAGCTTGGGTACGGGTCTCACTGAAGCTTTCTTT
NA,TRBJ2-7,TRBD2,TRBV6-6,CASTLTSGGNEQYF,TGTGCCAGCACTCTAACTAGCGGGGGAAACGAGCAGTACTTC
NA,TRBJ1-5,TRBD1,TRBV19,CASSIRQGLDNQPQHF,TGTGCCAGTAGTATACGACAGGGGCTCGACAATCAGCCCCAGCATTTT
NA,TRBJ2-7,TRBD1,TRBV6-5,CASSARDRGSYEQYF,TGTGCCAGCAGCGCTCGGGACAGGGGGTCCTACGAGCAGTACTTC
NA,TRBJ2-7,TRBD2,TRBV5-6,CASSPRAGIGLYKYF,TGTGCCAGCAGCCCCCGAGCGGGGATCGGTCTTTACAAGTACTTC
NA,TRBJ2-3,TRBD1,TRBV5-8,CASSPRDSRTDTQYF,TGTGCCAGCAGCCCCCGGGACAGTAGGACAGATACGCAGTATTTT
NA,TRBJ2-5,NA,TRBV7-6,CASSPTRWGLYKETQYF,TGTGCCAGCAGCCCGACACGTTGGGGACTGTACAAAGAGACCCAGTACTTC
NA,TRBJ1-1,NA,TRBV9,CASSVTSQNTEAFF,TGTGCCAGCAGCGTAACAAGTCAGAACACTGAAGCTTTCTTT
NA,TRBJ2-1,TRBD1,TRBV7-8,CASRRTPGQGSIF,TGTGCCAGCAGACGCACCCCGGGACAGGGTAGTATCTTC
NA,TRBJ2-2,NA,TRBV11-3,CASSLGRGLRVPGELFF,TGTGCCAGCAGCTTAGGCCGGGGACTGCGGGTCCCCGGGGAGCTGTTTTTT
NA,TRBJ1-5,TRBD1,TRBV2,CASRRDRGNQPQHF,TGTGCCAGCAGAAGGGACAGGGGTAATCAGCCCCAGCATTTT
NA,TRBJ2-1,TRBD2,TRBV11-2,CASSLVHRTRGGDEQFF,TGTGCCAGCAGCTTAGTTCACCGGACTAGGGGTGGCGATGAGCAGTTCTTC
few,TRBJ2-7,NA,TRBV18,CASSPRAAQYF,TGTGCCAGCTCACCGAGAGCCGCGCAGTACTTC
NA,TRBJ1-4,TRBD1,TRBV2,CASSGAGGMLFF,TGTGCCAGCAGTGGGGCAGGGGGTATGCTGTTTTTT
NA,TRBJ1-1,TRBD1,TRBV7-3,CASRKRGGEDTEAFF,TGTGCCAGCAGAAAAAGAGGGGGCGAGGACACTGAAGCTTTCTTT
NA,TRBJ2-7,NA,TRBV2,CASSYAGDEQYF,TGTGCCAGCAGCTACGCCGGGGACGAGCAGTACTTC
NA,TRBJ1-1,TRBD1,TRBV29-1,CSVEDRTGREAFF,TGCAGCGTTGAAGACCGGACAGGGCGTGAAGCTTTCTTT
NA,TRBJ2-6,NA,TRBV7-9,CASSLFRKNPSGANVLTF,TGTGCCAGCAGCTTATTCAGAAAGAACCCCTCTGGGGCCAACGTCCTGACTTTC
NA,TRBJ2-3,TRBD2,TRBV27,CASSRRTSGTDTQYF,TGTGCCAGCAGTCGACGGACTAGCGGCACAGATACGCAGTATTTT
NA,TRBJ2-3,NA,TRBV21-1,CASSKRSSGGEGDTQYF,TGTGCCAGCAGCAAAAGGAGTAGCGGGGGGGAGGGAGATACGCAGTATTTT
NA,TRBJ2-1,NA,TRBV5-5,CASSPTGSSYNEQFF,TGTGCCAGCAGCCCGACAGGAAGCTCCTACAATGAGCAGTTCTTC
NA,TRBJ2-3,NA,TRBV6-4,CASSDDLSRGRKTDTQYF,TGTGCCAGCAGTGACGACCTCTCGCGGGGCAGAAAGACAGATACGCAGTATTTT
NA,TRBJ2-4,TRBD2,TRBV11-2,CASSLGGARKNIQYF,TGTGCCAGCAGTCTCGGGGGGGCCCGGAAAAACATTCAGTACTTC
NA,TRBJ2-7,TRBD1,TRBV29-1,CSVGTGIGEQYF,TGCAGCGTGGGGACAGGAATCGGCGAGCAGTACTTC